These T cell receptor beta chains were read from a single sample in a study of blood T cell repertoires in COVID-19. Method: immunoSEQ multiplex PCR; TCRdb's copy keeps in-frame clones and lacks some. The data show under 300,000 clones, with more than 85% seen just once and approximately 1.6% held by the top ten. The sequenced material came from PBMCs or T cells enriched from blood (not recorded which). Source of these receptors: a woman in her forties or fifties who had recovered from COVID-19. The conserved cysteine and the conserved F or W are not part of the CDR3 here. The D gene is left open where the match is weak. Where a row states a size, it is once, few, many or the class of an expanded clone; other rows omit it.

d_call	j_call	clone_size	v_call	cdr3_aa
TRBD1	TRBJ1-1	NA	TRBV20-1	SASRGTAEAF
NA	TRBJ2-7	NA	TRBV11-2	ASSFQGSYEQY
NA	TRBJ1-2	NA	TRBV5-5	ASRMEGYGRYGYT
NA	TRBJ1-4	NA	TRBV28	ASSTDASKLF
TRBD2	TRBJ2-2	NA	TRBV2	ASTGLAAGELF
NA	TRBJ1-6	few	TRBV19	ASSSSGFDGSPLH
TRBD1	TRBJ1-5	NA	TRBV19	ASSDRGGHNQPQH
NA	TRBJ1-6	NA	TRBV7-9	ASSLAGAGGSPLH
NA	TRBJ1-5	once	TRBV28	ASSLFGDRHQPQH
TRBD1	TRBJ1-5	NA	TRBV6-2/TRBV6-3	ASSPFEGGAYDQPQH
TRBD2	TRBJ2-5	NA	TRBV5-6	ASSPSPGLAAQETQY
NA	TRBJ2-1	NA	TRBV18	ASSRGRLAGLEQF
TRBD1	TRBJ2-3	once	TRBV5-1	ASSEGQGPNDTQY
TRBD1	TRBJ1-4	NA	TRBV11-2	ASSPQGVEKLF
TRBD1	TRBJ1-2	NA	TRBV7-2	ASSPRQGRGGYT
NA	TRBJ2-7	NA	TRBV16	ASSQTAYEQY